The 24 T cell receptor beta chains below all came from one sample that was sequenced in a study of T cells in Graves' hyperthyroidism and ophthalmopathy. Researchers took RNA transcripts and amplified the TCR beta CDR3 regions from them. During a first-round RT-PCR of the TCR CDR3, the HTBI primer set was used. TCRdb called the multiplex PCR reads again in MiXCR, with one record for every CDR3 protein. The table includes 600,000 to 850,000 distinct CDR3 sequences, about 19% detected once. Sample: blood. These receptors originate from a woman aged 50 to 60 with Graves' hyperthyroidism that later progressed to Graves' ophthalmopathy.

In the case of this clonotype: One end of the junction fails to match germline, which may point to a read error. The gene calls are TRBV11-2 and TRBJ1-2; a possible D gene is TRBD1 (5 bases). Germline V gene lookup returns CDR1 SGHAT and CDR2 FQNNGV. The CDR3 totals 16 residues. CDR3 protein: CASSPIQQEFGYGHTF. Written as DNA, the CDR3 is TGTGCCAGCAGCCCAATCCAACAGGAATTTGGCTATGGCCACACCTTC. The entire variable domain, with the rest obtained from reference TRBV11-2 and TRBJ1-2, is as follows: EAGVAQSPRYKIIEKRQSVAFWCNPISGHATLYWYQQILGQGPKLLIQFQNNGVVDDSQLPKDRFSAERLKGVDSTLKIQPAKLEDSAVYLCASSPIQQEFGYGHTFGSGTRLTVV.

The chain recombines TRBV20-1 with TRBJ1-5; TRBD1 matches 7 bases. CDR3 length equals 17 residues. Germline V CDR1 and CDR2: DFQATT, SNEGSKA (reference sequence). V dropped 6 bases and J dropped 7; count of bases not matched to a gene: 21. For the CDR3, the DNA is TGCAGTGCCGAACGGGGAGACAGGGTAATCGGGAGGCAGCCCCAGCATTTT. Amino acid sequence: CSAERGDRVIGRQPQHF.

The rearrangement links TRBV10-2 to TRBJ2-1; 9 nucleotides match TRBD1. This CDR3 has 14 residues. Per the germline V gene, CDR1 is WSHSY and CDR2 is SAAADI. The V and J ends lost 6 bases and 6 bases, in that order; junction bases with no gene match: 6. The CDR3 reads CASRGQGRVNEQFF. The CDR3 nucleotides are TGCGCCAGCAGGGGACAGGGAAGGGTCAATGAGCAGTTCTTC.

This clonotype has just a few counts. One junction end disagrees with the germline gene, perhaps due to a read error. The chain couples TRBV12-3 or TRBV12-4 to TRBJ1-1; no clear D. CDR3 size: 14 residues. CDR3 in amino acids: CASSLGMGNAEAFF. The CDR3 bases are TGTGCCAGCAGTTTAGGCATGGGGAACGCTGAAGCTTTCTTT.

This clonotype was recorded a few times. The V call is TRBV19, the J call TRBJ1-2; 12 bases match TRBD1. J lost 4 bases, V lost 6 bases, and 12 bases had no gene match. The CDR3 is 17 amino acids. Germline assignment: CDR1 LNHDA and CDR2 SQIVND (reference sequence). The CDR3 DNA is TGTGCCAGTAGCAGACCGGGACAGGGGGCGCCTCCCTATGGCTACACCTTC. Translated, it gives CASSRPGQGAPPYGYTF.

The chain couples TRBV9 to TRBJ2-3, with D hard to call. Germline V gene lookup returns CDR1 SGDLS and CDR2 YYNGEE. The CDR3 has 15 amino acids. Trimming stripped 4 bases from V and 2 bases from J, with 14 bases between. CDR3 bases: TGTGCCAGCAGCCCCTCGAGGCCGGCCACAGATACGCAGTATTTT. Amino acids: CASSPSRPATDTQYF.

As concerns this clonotype: This may be a read error, as it is one base from a much larger clone. The V and J genes are TRBV24-1 and TRBJ2-2; unclear D gene. Germline V gene lookup returns CDR1 KGHDR and CDR2 SFDVKD. V was trimmed by 3 bases and J by 2 bases, leaving 15 bases between them. The CDR3 loop spans 17 amino acids. The CDR3: CATSDPSETFNTGELFF. DNA of the CDR3: TGTGCCACCAGTGATCCCTCCGAGACTTTTAACACCGGGGAGCTGTTTTTT.

This clonotype has a handful of counts. One end of the junction is discordant with germline, which a read error may explain. The chain links TRBV12-3 or TRBV12-4 to TRBJ2-5; D is unresolved. The CDR3 runs to 12 residues. This CDR3 reads CASSLVVEAQYF. The CDR3 coding sequence is TGTGCCAGCAGTTTAGTTGTAGAGGCCCAGTACTTC.

In its sample, this clonotype was seen many times. The junction shows a germline mismatch at one end, possibly a read error. The V call is TRBV12-3 or TRBV12-4, the J call TRBJ2-5; D is possibly TRBD2 (6 bases). CDR3 size: 14 residues. CDR3 region: CASSLGGVGETQYF. CDR3 coding DNA: TGTGCCAGCAGCTTAGGCGGGGTCGGGGAGACCCAGTACTTC.

This clonotype was seen only a few times. The CDR3 nucleotides are TGTGCCAGCAGCGTAGGGGGAGAGGAGTTCAATGAGCAGTTCTTC. Its translation: CASSVGGEEFNEQFF. The chain carries TRBV9 and TRBJ2-1, with D possibly TRBD2 on 5 matching bases. Per the germline V gene, CDR1 is SGDLS and CDR2 is YYNGEE. The CDR3 length is 15 residues. The V and J ends lost 0 bases and 6 bases respectively, with 13 bases between them. The full variable domain, its missing parts supplied by reference TRBV9 and TRBJ2-1, is DSGVTQTPKHLITATGQRVTLRCSPRSGDLSVYWYQQSLDQGLQFLIQYYNGEERAKGNILERFSAQQFPDLHSELNLSSLELGDSALYFCASSVGGEEFNEQFFGPGTRLTVL.

This rearrangement joins TRBV10-3 to TRBJ1-5; D is unresolved. V was trimmed by 10 bases and J by 5 bases, leaving 15 bases between them. The CDR3 length is 13 residues. Germline V CDR1 and CDR2: ENHRY, SYGVKD. For the CDR3, the DNA is TGTGCCAGCAAACCGGGTCGTTATCAGCCCCAGCATTTT. Residues: CASKPGRYQPQHF.

This clonotype was found a few times. The chain employs TRBV20-1 and TRBJ1-1; D may be TRBD1 (5 bases). Per germline, CDR1 DFQATT and CDR2 SNEGSKA (reference sequence). The V and J ends lost 5 bases and 3 bases respectively, with 16 bases between them. This CDR3 is built from 14 residues. The CDR3 nucleotides are TGCAGTGCTCAGGAGGGAGGGGTTGACACTGAAGCTTTCTTT. It encodes CSAQEGGVDTEAFF.

In this sample, this clonotype turned up many times. This rearrangement joins TRBV20-1 to TRBJ1-5; D perhaps matches TRBD1 (5 bases). This CDR3 is built from 14 residues. Germline loops: CDR1 DFQATT, CDR2 SNEGSKA (reference sequence). Trimming took 6 bases from V and 0 from J, leaving 12 bases between them. The CDR3 region is CSARQGYSNQPQHF. DNA for the CDR3: TGCAGTGCCCGGCAGGGATATAGCAATCAGCCCCAGCATTTT.

The chain carries TRBV5-1 and TRBJ1-2; weak D call: TRBD1 (6 bases). This CDR3 has 12 amino acids. The V gene lost 4 bases and the J gene lost 8 bases, with 12 bases spanning the gap. Germline V CDR1 and CDR2: SGHRS, YFSETQ. The CDR3 loop reads CASSGGSWGYTF. The CDR3 DNA is TGCGCCAGCAGCGGGGGCAGTTGGGGCTACACCTTC.

The chain has TRBV9 and TRBJ2-1; 11 bases line up with TRBD2. The germline gives CDR1 SGDLS, CDR2 YYNGEE. The CDR3 consists of 18 residues. J gave up 6 bases and V 1 base, and 12 bases lay outside the gene matches. In DNA, the CDR3 is TGTGCCAGCAGCGTAACTCTAACCAAAGGACTAGCGGGCAATGAGCAGTTCTTC. Translating it yields CASSVTLTKGLAGNEQFF.

This clonotype was recorded at least ten times. The V and J genes are TRBV20-1 and TRBJ2-7; D may be TRBD1 or TRBD2 (5 bases each). The CDR3 consists of 13 residues. V shed 5 bases and J shed 6 bases, with 17 bases lying between them. CDR1 is DFQATT, CDR2 SNEGSKA, per germline (reference sequence). The chain's CDR3 is CSAPGLWGREQYF. CDR3 bases: TGCAGTGCTCCCGGGTTGTGGGGACGCGAGCAGTACTTC.

This clonotype was picked up a small number of times. This chain connects TRBV12-3 or TRBV12-4 to TRBJ1-2; D is undetermined. V was clipped by 2 bases and J by 2 bases, with 9 bases between them. The CDR3 totals 14 residues. The CDR3 reads CASSLSQHNYGYTF. The CDR3 DNA is TGTGCCAGCAGTTTATCTCAGCACAACTATGGCTACACCTTC.

This chain connects TRBV12-3 or TRBV12-4 to TRBJ1-6, with D hard to call. This CDR3 is 13 amino acids long. Deletions cut 5 bases from V and 3 bases from J, with 5 bases between. CDR3 coding DNA: TGTGCCAGCAGTGACTTCTATAATTCACCCCTCCACTTT. Translation gives CASSDFYNSPLHF.

As concerns this clonotype: A much larger clone lies a single base off, so this may be a read error. The chain couples TRBV6-5 to TRBJ1-1, with TRBD1 as a possible D gene (5 bases). Germline assignment: CDR1 MNHEY and CDR2 SVGAGI. Trimming stripped 2 bases from V and 1 base from J, with 11 bases between. The CDR3 sequence is 15 residues long. CDR3: CASSYGDRANTEAFF. CDR3 coding DNA: TGTGCCAGCAGTTACGGGGACCGAGCGAACACTGAAGCTTTCTTT.

This clonotype was seen a handful of times. J is TRBJ1-4 and V is TRBV5-1; tentatively, D is TRBD1 (6 bases). The CDR3 totals 14 residues. Germline V gene data show CDR1 as SGHRS and CDR2 as YFSETQ. V dropped 0 bases and J dropped 8 bases, with 11 bases sitting between them. The CDR3 DNA is TGCGCCAGCAGCTTGGTGTCAGGGGACGAAAAACTGTTTTTT. It specifies CASSLVSGDEKLFF.

This clonotype was counted at least ten times. V usage is TRBV11-2 and J usage is TRBJ1-1; possible D gene TRBD1, 5 bases. V was trimmed by 0 bases and J by 11 bases, leaving 19 bases between them. The CDR3 sequence is 15 residues long. Germline CDR1 is SGHAT and CDR2 is FQNNGV. CDR3 in amino acids: CASSLDIGGAQVAFF. The CDR3 bases are TGTGCCAGCAGCTTAGATATAGGCGGGGCACAGGTTGCTTTCTTT.

Details on this clonotype: The germline gene is not matched at one end of the junction; a read error may be the cause. The V and J genes are TRBV6-1 and TRBJ2-1, with 9 nucleotides matching TRBD1. The germline V gene has CDR1 MNHNS and CDR2 SASEGT. The CDR3 is made up of 14 amino acids. CDR3 in amino acids: CASGSGTGPYEQFF. CDR3 bases: TGCGCCAGCGGCTCCGGGACAGGGCCCTATGAGCAGTTCTTC.

This clonotype was recorded at least ten times. The chain couples TRBV7-8 to TRBJ2-5; weak D call: TRBD2 (6 bases). The CDR3 runs to 15 residues. V gave up 5 bases and J gave up 2 bases, with 15 bases separating them. CDR1 SGHVS and CDR2 FQNEAQ come from the germline V gene. The CDR3 nucleotides are TGTGCCAGCAGCCCCCCGGGGAGGATACAAGAGACCCAGTACTTC. Translating gives CASSPPGRIQETQYF. The full variable domain, rest sourced from reference TRBV7-8 and TRBJ2-5, is GAGVSQSPRYKVAKRGQDVALRCDPISGHVSLFWYQQALGQGPEFLTYFQNEAQLDKSGLPSDRFFAERPEGSVSTLKIQRTQQEDSAVYLCASSPPGRIQETQYFGPGTRLLVL.

This clonotype was seen at least ten times. This rearrangement joins TRBV2 to TRBJ2-7; possible D gene TRBD2, 5 bases. CDR1 SNHLY and CDR2 FYNNEI come from the germline V gene. The CDR3 has 13 amino acids. Trimming shortened V by 6 bases and J by 3 bases, and 12 bases separated the two germline ends. The CDR3 is CASRDGGNYEQYF. Written as DNA, the CDR3 is TGTGCCAGCAGGGACGGAGGAAACTACGAGCAGTACTTC.